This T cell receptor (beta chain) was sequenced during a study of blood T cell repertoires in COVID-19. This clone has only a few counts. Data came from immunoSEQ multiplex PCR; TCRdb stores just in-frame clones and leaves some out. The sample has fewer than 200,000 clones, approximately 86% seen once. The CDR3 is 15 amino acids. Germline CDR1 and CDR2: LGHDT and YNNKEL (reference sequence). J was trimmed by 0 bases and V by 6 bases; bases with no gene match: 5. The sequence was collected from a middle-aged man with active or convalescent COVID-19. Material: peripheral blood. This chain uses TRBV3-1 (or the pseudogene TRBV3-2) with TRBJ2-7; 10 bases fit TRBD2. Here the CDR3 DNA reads TGTGCCAGCAGTTTAGCTAGCGGGAGCTCCTACGAGCAGTACTTC. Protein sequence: CASSLASGSSYEQYF.